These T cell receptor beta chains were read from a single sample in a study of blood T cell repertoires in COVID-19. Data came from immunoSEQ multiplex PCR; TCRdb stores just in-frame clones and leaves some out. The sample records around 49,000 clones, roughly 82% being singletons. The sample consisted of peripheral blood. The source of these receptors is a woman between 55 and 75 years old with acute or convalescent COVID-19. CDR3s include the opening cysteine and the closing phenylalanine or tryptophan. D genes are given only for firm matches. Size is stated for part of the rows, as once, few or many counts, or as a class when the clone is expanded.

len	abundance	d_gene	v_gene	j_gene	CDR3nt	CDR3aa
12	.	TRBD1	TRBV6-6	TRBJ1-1	TGTGCCAGCAGTCGACAGGGGACTGAAGCTTTCTTT	CASSRQGTEAFF
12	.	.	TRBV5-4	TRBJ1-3	TGTGCCAGCTCGGGAGATGGAAACACCATATATTTT	CASSGDGNTIYF
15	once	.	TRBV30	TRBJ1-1	TGTGCCTGGAGTTTCCGGGGCGGGAGACACACTGAAGCTTTCTTT	CAWSFRGGRHTEAFF
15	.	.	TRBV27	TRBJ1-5	TGTGCCAGCAGTTTGGCCAGGTATAGCAATCAGCCCCAGCATTTT	CASSLARYSNQPQHF
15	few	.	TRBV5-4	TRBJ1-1	TGTGCCAGCAGCCCGCAGAGGCAGTGGAACACTGAAGCTTTCTTT	CASSPQRQWNTEAFF
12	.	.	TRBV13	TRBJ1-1	TGTGCCAGCAGCCGGCGGCGGTTTGAAGCTTTCTTT	CASSRRRFEAFF
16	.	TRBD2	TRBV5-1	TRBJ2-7	TGCGCCAGCAGCCCAACGGGGACTATCCCACCCTACGAGCAGTACTTC	CASSPTGTIPPYEQYF
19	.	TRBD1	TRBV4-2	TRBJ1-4	TGTGCCAGCAGCGGAAGTGGGACAGTCGACGGGCCAACTAATGAAAAACTGTTTTTT	CASSGSGTVDGPTNEKLFF
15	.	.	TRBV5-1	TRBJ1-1	TGCGCCAGCAGCTCGGAAGGGACTTCGTACACTGAAGCTTTCTTT	CASSSEGTSYTEAFF
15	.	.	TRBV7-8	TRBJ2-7	TGTGCCAGCAGCCCCCGTCGACTAGATAGGGCAGTGCAGTACTTC	CASSPRRLDRAVQYF
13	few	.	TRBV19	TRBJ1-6	TGTGCCAGTAGTCCCTACGGGGGGTCACCCCTCCACTTT	CASSPYGGSPLHF
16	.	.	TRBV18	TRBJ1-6	TGTGCCAGCTCACTCACAGAGAGGCAGGGGAGTTCACCCCTCCACTTT	CASSLTERQGSSPLHF
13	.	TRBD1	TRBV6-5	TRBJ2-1	TGTGCCAGCAGTTACGGGACAGGGGGATGGCAGTTCTTC	CASSYGTGGWQFF
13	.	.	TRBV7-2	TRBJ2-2	TGTGCCAGCAGCTTAGGAGCTTCCGGGGAGCTGTTTTTT	CASSLGASGELFF
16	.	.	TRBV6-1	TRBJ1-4	TGTGCCAGCAGTGAAAATCGGCAGGGCTCTTGGGTTAAACTGTTTTTT	CASSENRQGSWVKLFF
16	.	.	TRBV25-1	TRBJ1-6	TGTGCCAGCAGTGAAACCCGGAACAGTTATAATTCACCCCTCCACTTT	CASSETRNSYNSPLHF
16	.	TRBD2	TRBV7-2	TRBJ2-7	TGTGCCAGCAGCTTAGTGGGAGGGTCTAGCTCCTACGAGCAGTACTTC	CASSLVGGSSSYEQYF
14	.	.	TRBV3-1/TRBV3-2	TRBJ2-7	TGTGCCAGCAGCATACAGGGTATCCCCTACGAGCAGTACTTC	CASSIQGIPYEQYF
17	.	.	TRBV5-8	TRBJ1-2	TGTGCCAGCAGCTTGGCCTTGAACCGGGCCCTAGCCGATGGCTACACCTTC	CASSLALNRALADGYTF
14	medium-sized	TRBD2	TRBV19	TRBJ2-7	TGTGCCAGTAGTGTGGTGGGAGGGCCAGGCGAGCAGTACTTC	CASSVVGGPGEQYF
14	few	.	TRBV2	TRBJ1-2	TGTGCCAGCAGTGCTCAGGGGTTGAACTATGGCTACACCTTC	CASSAQGLNYGYTF
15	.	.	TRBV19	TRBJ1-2	TGTGCCAGTAGTACGTACAGTCCTACTAACTATGGCTACACCTTC	CASSTYSPTNYGYTF
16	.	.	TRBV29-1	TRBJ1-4	TGCAGCGTTGAAGTTGGATCTCGAGGTATAAATGAAAAACTGTTTTTT	CSVEVGSRGINEKLFF
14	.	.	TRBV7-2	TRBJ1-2	TGTGCCAGCAGCTTATCTCAGGGTGCCTATGGCTACACCTTC	CASSLSQGAYGYTF
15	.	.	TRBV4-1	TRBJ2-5	TGCGCCAGCAGCCAAGATCTACCAGGGAAGGAGACCCAGTACTTC	CASSQDLPGKETQYF
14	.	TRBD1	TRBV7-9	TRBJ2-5	TGTGCCAGCAGCTCCGACGGGACAGGGAGGGCCCAGTACTTC	CASSSDGTGRAQYF
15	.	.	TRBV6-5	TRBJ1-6	TGTGCCAGCAGTCTCAGAGCGCCGGGGAATTCACCCCTCCACTTT	CASSLRAPGNSPLHF
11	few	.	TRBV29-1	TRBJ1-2	TGCAGCGTTGTGGCTAGCTATGGCTACACCTTC	CSVVASYGYTF
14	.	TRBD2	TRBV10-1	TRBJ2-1	TGCGCCAGCAGTGCCAGCGGGGCCTACAATGAGCAGTTCTTC	CASSASGAYNEQFF
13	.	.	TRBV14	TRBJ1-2	TGTGCCAGCAGCCCGGACAGAACCGGCGGCTACACCTTC	CASSPDRTGGYTF
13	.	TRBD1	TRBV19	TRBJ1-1	TGTGCCAGTAGCGACAGGGGGAACACTGAAGCTTTCTTT	CASSDRGNTEAFF
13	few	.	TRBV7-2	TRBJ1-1	TGTGCCAGCAGGGAGGATATGAACACTGAAGCTTTCTTT	CASREDMNTEAFF